This T cell receptor (beta chain) was profiled in a study of CD8 T cells in ankylosing spondylitis. Study-wide findings and caveats: Seemingly characteristic of ankylosing spondylitis blood was a TCR beta motif consisting of eight highly homologous variants.

TCR beta libraries were made by quantitative 5'-RACE with molecular barcodes. Using its own MiXCR run on the 5' RACE reads, TCRdb lists one record per CDR3 protein. The data hold a few hundred thousand distinct CDR3 sequences, with roughly 8% observed a single time. Deletions cut 5 bases from V and 4 bases from J, with 23 bases between. The CDR3 totals 17 residues. CDR1 SGHTA and CDR2 FQGNSA come from the germline V gene. Concerning this clonotype: Its matching antigen is unknown.

The origin of this receptor is a male donor with ankylosing spondylitis. V is TRBV7-2 and J is TRBJ2-5; a weak D match, TRBD2 (7 bases). The specimen was blood, either unsorted or a sorted T cell fraction (not recorded which). CDR3 amino acids: CASSSLGGGGWGETQYF. CDR3 coding DNA: TGTGCCAGCAGCAGCCTAGGGGGGGGAGGCTGGGGAGAGACCCAGTACTTC.